Listed below are T cell receptor beta chains from one sample, sequenced in a study of blood T cell repertoires in COVID-19. Method: immunoSEQ multiplex PCR; TCRdb's copy keeps in-frame clones and lacks some. The table records approximately 290,000 clones, over 75% of them present only once. The sample consisted of PBMCs or T cells enriched from blood (not recorded which). These receptors all stem from a woman in her 30s who had recovered from COVID-19. CDR3s include the opening cysteine and the closing phenylalanine or tryptophan. The D gene is left open where the match is weak. Size is omitted from some rows. Given values are once, few, many or a class for expanded clones.

D: -; length: 21; V: TRBV4-1; J: TRBJ1-6; size: -; CDR3: CASSQDGGISAGSSYNSPLHF; DNA: TGCGCCAGCAGCCAAGATGGGGGGATTTCGGCAGGGAGCTCCTATAATTCACCCCTCCACTTT
D: TRBD1; length: 17; V: TRBV11-2; J: TRBJ2-7; size: once; CDR3: CASSLAPGTGGVNEQYF; DNA: TGTGCCAGCAGCTTAGCCCCGGGGACAGGAGGCGTCAACGAGCAGTACTTC
D: -; length: 15; V: TRBV27; J: TRBJ1-2; size: -; CDR3: CASSQGTTGYYGYTF; DNA: TGTGCCAGCAGTCAGGGGACGACGGGGTACTATGGCTACACCTTC
D: -; length: 16; V: TRBV28; J: TRBJ2-1; size: -; CDR3: CASSLLSRDSYNEQFF; DNA: TGTGCCAGCAGTTTATTGAGCAGGGACTCCTACAATGAGCAGTTCTTC
D: -; length: 16; V: TRBV3-1/TRBV3-2; J: TRBJ2-5; size: -; CDR3: CASSHQERQTQETQYF; DNA: TGTGCCAGCAGCCACCAGGAGAGACAGACACAAGAGACCCAGTACTTC
D: -; length: 17; V: TRBV3-1/TRBV3-2; J: TRBJ2-1; size: -; CDR3: CASSHSESQGRDNEQFF; DNA: TGTGCCAGCAGCCATTCCGAATCGCAGGGGCGCGACAATGAGCAGTTCTTC
D: -; length: 16; V: TRBV6-5; J: TRBJ1-1; size: few; CDR3: CASSYPGSGQNTEAFF; DNA: TGTGCCAGCAGTTACCCCGGCTCGGGACAGAACACTGAAGCTTTCTTT
D: -; length: 17; V: TRBV3-1/TRBV3-2; J: TRBJ1-3; size: -; CDR3: CASSQFPMQGSGNTIYF; DNA: TGTGCCAGCAGCCAATTTCCTATGCAGGGATCTGGAAACACCATATATTTT
D: -; length: 14; V: TRBV6-1; J: TRBJ1-5; size: few; CDR3: CASSEAVGRQPQHF; DNA: TGTGCCAGCAGTGAAGCGGTAGGGAGGCAGCCCCAGCATTTT
D: TRBD1; length: 14; V: TRBV10-3; J: TRBJ1-1; size: -; CDR3: CAIKGGPTSTEAFF; DNA: TGTGCCATCAAAGGGGGCCCTACCAGCACTGAAGCTTTCTTT
D: -; length: 19; V: TRBV28; J: TRBJ1-5; size: -; CDR3: CASSQLLLNHRAGDQPQHF; DNA: TGTGCCAGCAGCCAACTCCTCCTAAACCACAGGGCTGGAGATCAGCCCCAGCATTTT
D: -; length: 14; V: TRBV28; J: TRBJ2-2; size: many; CDR3: CASSPRRDTGELFF; DNA: TGTGCCAGCAGCCCAAGGAGAGACACCGGGGAGCTGTTTTTT
D: -; length: 14; V: TRBV19; J: TRBJ1-4; size: -; CDR3: CASSTSGAGEKLFF; DNA: TGTGCCAGTAGTACGTCCGGTGCGGGGGAAAAACTGTTTTTT
D: -; length: 15; V: TRBV5-6; J: TRBJ1-5; size: -; CDR3: CASSSRGLGNQPQHF; DNA: TGTGCCAGCAGCTCCAGGGGCTTGGGCAATCAGCCCCAGCATTTT
D: -; length: 18; V: TRBV5-6; J: TRBJ2-4; size: -; CDR3: CASSSTYTPLVSKNIQYF; DNA: TGTGCCAGCAGCTCAACCTATACCCCATTAGTCTCCAAAAACATTCAGTACTTC
D: TRBD1; length: 13; V: TRBV6-5; J: TRBJ1-2; size: -; CDR3: CASSSPGGGGYTF; DNA: TGTGCCAGCAGTTCACCAGGGGGCGGAGGCTACACCTTC
D: TRBD1; length: 13; V: TRBV7-9; J: TRBJ1-5; size: -; CDR3: CASSLQGEQPQHF; DNA: TGTGCCAGCAGCCTTCAGGGGGAACAGCCCCAGCATTTT
D: -; length: 15; V: TRBV3-1/TRBV3-2; J: TRBJ2-7; size: -; CDR3: CASSQVTGPSYEQYF; DNA: TGTGCCAGCAGCCAAGTTACAGGGCCGTCCTACGAGCAGTACTTC
D: -; length: 13; V: TRBV11-2; J: TRBJ2-1; size: -; CDR3: CASTGGRYNEQFF; DNA: TGTGCCAGCACCGGGGGACGGTACAATGAGCAGTTCTTC
D: -; length: 13; V: TRBV20-1; J: TRBJ2-7; size: once; CDR3: CSASRAQGYEQYF; DNA: TGCAGTGCTAGTCGGGCACAGGGATACGAGCAGTACTTC
D: -; length: 13; V: TRBV4-2; J: TRBJ1-2; size: -; CDR3: CASSQEGASGYTF; DNA: TGTGCCAGCAGCCAAGAAGGGGCTTCTGGCTACACCTTC
D: -; length: 16; V: TRBV7-9; J: TRBJ1-5; size: -; CDR3: CARTRRPPRGNQPQHF; DNA: TGTGCCAGGACCCGTAGACCCCCACGGGGCAATCAGCCCCAGCATTTT
D: TRBD1; length: 15; V: TRBV28; J: TRBJ2-3; size: -; CDR3: CASRPTGGLEDTQYF; DNA: TGTGCCAGCAGACCGACAGGGGGGCTCGAGGATACGCAGTATTTT
D: -; length: 14; V: TRBV6-5; J: TRBJ1-5; size: few; CDR3: CASSYSSRGQPQHF; DNA: TGTGCCAGCAGTTACTCGAGTAGGGGTCAGCCCCAGCATTTT
D: TRBD2; length: 18; V: TRBV5-6; J: TRBJ2-7; size: -; CDR3: CASSLAVAGGILSYEQYF; DNA: TGTGCCAGCAGCTTGGCCGTGGCGGGAGGGATATTATCCTACGAGCAGTACTTC
D: TRBD1; length: 15; V: TRBV15; J: TRBJ1-2; size: -; CDR3: CATSRDRDRIYGYTF; DNA: TGTGCCACCAGCAGAGATCGGGACAGAATCTATGGCTACACCTTC
D: -; length: 14; V: TRBV5-1; J: TRBJ1-1; size: -; CDR3: CASSLSVQNTEAFF; DNA: TGCGCCAGCAGCTTGTCAGTTCAGAACACTGAAGCTTTCTTT
D: -; length: 18; V: TRBV19; J: TRBJ1-5; size: -; CDR3: CASPHTGAVLLRGQPQHF; DNA: TGTGCCAGCCCCCATACCGGAGCGGTACTTCTTCGGGGTCAGCCCCAGCATTTT
D: TRBD1; length: 15; V: TRBV28; J: TRBJ2-1; size: -; CDR3: CASSQDRAAYNEQFF; DNA: TGTGCCAGCAGTCAGGACAGGGCCGCCTACAATGAGCAGTTCTTC
D: -; length: 15; V: TRBV28; J: TRBJ1-3; size: -; CDR3: CASSSGWSSGNTIYF; DNA: TGTGCCAGCAGTTCCGGATGGAGCTCTGGAAACACCATATATTTT
D: -; length: 13; V: TRBV29-1; J: TRBJ1-2; size: -; CDR3: CSVVGSPNYGYTF; DNA: TGCAGCGTTGTCGGGTCGCCGAACTATGGCTACACCTTC
D: TRBD2; length: 14; V: TRBV20-1; J: TRBJ2-7; size: -; CDR3: CSASRDSGSGEQYF; DNA: TGCAGTGCTAGTCGTGATAGCGGGAGTGGCGAGCAGTACTTC
D: -; length: 14; V: TRBV2; J: TRBJ1-3; size: medium-sized; CDR3: CASHRTLFGNTIYF; DNA: TGTGCCAGCCATCGGACACTTTTTGGAAACACCATATATTTT
D: -; length: 15; V: TRBV29-1; J: TRBJ2-2; size: few; CDR3: CSVELASVNTGELFF; DNA: TGCAGCGTTGAACTGGCTAGCGTGAACACCGGGGAGCTGTTTTTT
D: -; length: 14; V: TRBV6-1; J: TRBJ1-1; size: -; CDR3: CASSERPGGPEAFF; DNA: TGTGCCAGCAGTGAAAGACCGGGGGGCCCTGAAGCTTTCTTT